The 5 T cell receptor beta chains presented below share a single source sample, sequenced in a study of cytomegalovirus exposure and HLA in healthy donors. Sequenced by immunoSEQ multiplex PCR; TCRdb stores in-frame clones only, minus some. Here the sample spans about 360,000 clones, 86% being singletons. Sequencing used PBMCs. All receptors come from a woman between 18 and 29 years old in good health and CMV-seronegative.

The rearrangement links TRBV27 to TRBJ2-7, with D tentatively TRBD1 (6 bases). The V end lost 6 bases, the J end lost 3 bases, and 12 bases lay between the germline ends. CDR1 is MNHEY, CDR2 SMNVEV, per germline (reference sequence). The CDR3 extends over 13 amino acids. CDR3 protein: CASSQGRDYEQYF. CDR3 DNA: TGTGCCAGCAGCCAGGGGCGAGACTACGAGCAGTACTTC.

The rearrangement joins TRBV2 to TRBJ1-2, with a possible D match to TRBD1 (6 bases). Germline CDR1 and CDR2: SNHLY and FYNNEI. This CDR3 has 16 amino acids. Trimming removed 6 bases from V and 1 base from J, with 18 bases in between. CDR3 DNA sequence: TGTGCCAGCAGGCGGGAGTGGACAGATTATAACTATGGCTACACCTTC. Amino acids: CASRREWTDYNYGYTF.

This clone has more than one count but fewer than ten. This chain links TRBV4-2 with TRBJ2-7; a weak D match, TRBD1 (5 bases). This CDR3 contains 16 residues. V was pared by 0 bases and J by 0 bases, with 12 bases between. Germline CDR1 and CDR2: LGHNA and YNFKEQ. The CDR3 loop is CASSQDLTGSSYEQYF. DNA for the CDR3: TGTGCCAGCAGCCAAGACCTCACAGGAAGCTCCTACGAGCAGTACTTC.

The gene calls are TRBV18 and TRBJ1-1, with a possible D match to TRBD1 (5 bases). CDR1 KGHSH and CDR2 LQKENI come from the germline V gene. The CDR3 has 14 residues. The V gene lost 3 bases and the J gene lost 3 bases, with 11 bases spanning the gap. The CDR3 bases are TGTGCCAGCTCACCCAGAGGAGGGGACACTGAAGCTTTCTTT. Protein: CASSPRGGDTEAFF. The variable domain in full, completed from reference TRBV18 and TRBJ1-1, reads NAGVMQNPRHLVRRRGQEARLRCSPMKGHSHVYWYRQLPEEGLKFMVYLQKENIIDESGMPKERFSAEFPKEGPSILRIQQVVRGDSAAYFCASSPRGGDTEAFFGQGTRLTVV.

The gene calls are TRBV5-1 and TRBJ2-7; perhaps TRBD1 as D (6 bases). V gave up 4 bases and J gave up 5 bases, with 16 bases separating them. The V gene's germline CDR1 is SGHRS and CDR2 YFSETQ. CDR3 length: 14 residues. The CDR3 protein is CASSAGTGFNEQYF. In nucleotides, the CDR3 is TGCGCCAGCAGCGCCGGTACAGGGTTTAACGAGCAGTACTTC. Filled out from reference TRBV5-1 and TRBJ2-7, the complete variable domain reads KAGVTQTPRYLIKTRGQQVTLSCSPISGHRSVSWYQQTPGQGLQFLFEYFSETQRNKGNFPGRFSGRQFSNSRSEMNVSTLELGDSALYLCASSAGTGFNEQYFGPGTRLTVT.